This TCR beta chain was documented in a study of CD4+ T cells in melanoma. Data came from immunoSEQ multiplex PCR; TCRdb stores just in-frame clones and leaves some out. Of about 50,000 clones in the sample, 80% to 90% were seen once. The sequenced sample was peripheral blood. This receptor was taken from a human donor with melanoma.

The DNA for the CDR3 is TGTGCCAGCAGCTGGACGGGGGGGCTGGCAGATACGCAGTATTTT. This gives the protein CASSWTGGLADTQYF. The chain recombines TRBV7-2 with TRBJ2-3; 8 bases line up with TRBD2. Per germline, CDR1 SGHTA and CDR2 FQGNSA. V dropped 4 bases and J dropped 4; count of bases not matched to a gene: 7. The CDR3 sequence is 15 residues long.